This TCR beta chain was recorded in a study of identical twins. Everyone who gave samples was a healthy Caucasian. V lost 6 bases and J lost 4, with 13 bases in between. Per germline, CDR1 SNHLY and CDR2 FYNNEI. This CDR3 region has 14 residues. This clonotype was recorded many times. TCRdb recomputed calls from the 5' RACE reads with MiXCR, one row per CDR3 protein. The table records about 260,000 distinct CDR3 sequences, roughly 7% of them present only once. This sample also belongs to another study, concerning yellow fever vaccine responses in identical twins.

The chain couples TRBV2 to TRBJ2-1; D is unclear. Material: memory (CD45RO+) T cells sorted from blood. This sequence was found in a woman aged 18-30 years in good health. CDR3 nucleotides: TGTGCCAGCAGCGTCTCCGGGTTGTACAATGAGCAGTTCTTC. The encoded protein is CASSVSGLYNEQFF.